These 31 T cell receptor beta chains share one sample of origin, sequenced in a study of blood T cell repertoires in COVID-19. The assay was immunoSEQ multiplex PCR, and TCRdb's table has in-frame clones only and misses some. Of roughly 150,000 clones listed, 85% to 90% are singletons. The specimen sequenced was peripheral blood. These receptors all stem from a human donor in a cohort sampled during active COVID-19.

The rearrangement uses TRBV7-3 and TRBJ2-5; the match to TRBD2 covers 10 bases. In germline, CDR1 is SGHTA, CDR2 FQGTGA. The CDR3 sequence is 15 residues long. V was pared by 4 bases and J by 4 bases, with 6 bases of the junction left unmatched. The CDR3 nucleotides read TGTGCCAGCAGCTACGGAGCTAGCGGGAGAGAGACCCAGTACTTC. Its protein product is CASSYGASGRETQYF.

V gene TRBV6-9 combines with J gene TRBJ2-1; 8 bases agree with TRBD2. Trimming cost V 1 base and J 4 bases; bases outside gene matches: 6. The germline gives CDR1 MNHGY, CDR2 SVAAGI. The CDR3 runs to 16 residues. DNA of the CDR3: TGTGCCAGCAGTTATTATACTAGCGGAGCGTACAATGAGCAGTTCTTC. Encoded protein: CASSYYTSGAYNEQFF.

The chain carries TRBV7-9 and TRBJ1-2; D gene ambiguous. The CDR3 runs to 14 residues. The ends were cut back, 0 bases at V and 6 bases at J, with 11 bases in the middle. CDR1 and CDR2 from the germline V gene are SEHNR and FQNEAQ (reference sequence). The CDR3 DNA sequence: TGTGCCAGCAGCTTAGCTGTGCCCTCAGATGGCTACACCTTC. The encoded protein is CASSLAVPSDGYTF.

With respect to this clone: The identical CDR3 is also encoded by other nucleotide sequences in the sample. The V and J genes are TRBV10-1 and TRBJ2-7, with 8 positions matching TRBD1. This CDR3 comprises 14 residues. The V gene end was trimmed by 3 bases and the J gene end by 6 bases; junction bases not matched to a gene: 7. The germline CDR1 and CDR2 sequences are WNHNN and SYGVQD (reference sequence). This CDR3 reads CASSERPGGFEQYF. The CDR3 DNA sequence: TGCGCCAGCAGTGAACGCCCAGGGGGCTTCGAGCAGTACTTC.

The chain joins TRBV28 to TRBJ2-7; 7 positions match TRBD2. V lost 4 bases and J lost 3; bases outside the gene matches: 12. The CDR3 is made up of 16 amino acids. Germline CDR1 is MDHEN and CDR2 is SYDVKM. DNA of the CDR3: TGTGCCAGCAGTTCATTGTATGGCGGGGGAGGCTACGAGCAGTACTTC. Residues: CASSSLYGGGGYEQYF.

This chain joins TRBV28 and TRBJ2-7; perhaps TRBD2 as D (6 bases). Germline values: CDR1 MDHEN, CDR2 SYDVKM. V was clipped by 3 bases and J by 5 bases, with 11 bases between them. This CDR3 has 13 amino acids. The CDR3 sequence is CASSLGRGHEQYF. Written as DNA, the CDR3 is TGTGCCAGCAGTTTGGGGCGGGGCCACGAGCAGTACTTC. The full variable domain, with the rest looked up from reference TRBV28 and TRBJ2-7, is DVKVTQSSRYLVKRTGEKVFLECVQDMDHENMFWYRQDPGLGLRLIYFSYDVKMKEKGDIPEGYSVSREKKERFSLILESASTNQTSMYLCASSLGRGHEQYFGPGTRLTVT.

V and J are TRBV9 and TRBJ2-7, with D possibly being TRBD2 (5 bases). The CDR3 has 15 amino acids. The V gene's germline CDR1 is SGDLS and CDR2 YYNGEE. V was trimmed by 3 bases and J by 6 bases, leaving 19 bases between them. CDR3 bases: TGTGCCAGCAGCGCAGGCCGTTTGGAGGATGGCGAGCAGTACTTC. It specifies CASSAGRLEDGEQYF.

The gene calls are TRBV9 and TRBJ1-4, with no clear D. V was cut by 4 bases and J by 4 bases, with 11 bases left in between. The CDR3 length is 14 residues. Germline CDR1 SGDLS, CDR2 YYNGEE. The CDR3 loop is CASSPGNGNEKLFF. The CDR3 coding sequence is TGTGCCAGCAGCCCGGGAAATGGTAATGAAAAACTGTTTTTT.

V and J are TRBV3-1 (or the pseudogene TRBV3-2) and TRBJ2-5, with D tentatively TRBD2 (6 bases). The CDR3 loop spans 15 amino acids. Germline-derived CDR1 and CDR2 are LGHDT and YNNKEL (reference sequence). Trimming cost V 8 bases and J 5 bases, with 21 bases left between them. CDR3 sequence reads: CASLPGGAIEETQYF. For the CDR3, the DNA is TGTGCCAGCCTCCCAGGCGGGGCTATTGAGGAGACCCAGTACTTC.

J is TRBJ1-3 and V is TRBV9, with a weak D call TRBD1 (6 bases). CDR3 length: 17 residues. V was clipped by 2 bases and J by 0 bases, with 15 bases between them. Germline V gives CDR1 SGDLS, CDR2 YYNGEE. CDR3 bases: TGTGCCAGCAGCGTTTCAGGTGGACAGACCTCTGGAAACACCATATATTTT. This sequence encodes CASSVSGGQTSGNTIYF.

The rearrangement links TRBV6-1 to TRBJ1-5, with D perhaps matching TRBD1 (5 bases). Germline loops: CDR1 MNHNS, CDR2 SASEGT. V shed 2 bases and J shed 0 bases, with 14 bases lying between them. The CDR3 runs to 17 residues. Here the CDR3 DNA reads TGTGCCAGCAGTGAATGGGGGGGGAGGGGTAGCAATCAGCCCCAGCATTTT. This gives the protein CASSEWGGRGSNQPQHF.

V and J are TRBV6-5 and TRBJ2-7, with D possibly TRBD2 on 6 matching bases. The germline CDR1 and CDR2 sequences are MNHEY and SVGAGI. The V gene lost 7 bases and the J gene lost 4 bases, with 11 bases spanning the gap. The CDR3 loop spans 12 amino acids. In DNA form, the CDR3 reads TGTGCCAGCACCAGGGACTTATACGAGCAGTACTTC. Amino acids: CASTRDLYEQYF.

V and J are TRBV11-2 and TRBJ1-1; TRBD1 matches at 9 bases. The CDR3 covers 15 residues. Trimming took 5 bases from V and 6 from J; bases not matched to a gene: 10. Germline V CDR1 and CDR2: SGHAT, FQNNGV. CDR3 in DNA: TGTGCCAGCAGCCCCGCCAGGGGACAGGGTTCTGAAGCTTTCTTT. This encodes CASSPARGQGSEAFF.

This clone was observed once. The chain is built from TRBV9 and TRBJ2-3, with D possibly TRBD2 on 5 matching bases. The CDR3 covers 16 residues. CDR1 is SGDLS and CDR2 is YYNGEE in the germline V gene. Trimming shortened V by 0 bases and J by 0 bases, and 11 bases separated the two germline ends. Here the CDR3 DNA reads TGTGCCAGCAGCGTAGGGCTAGCTAGGAGCACAGATACGCAGTATTTT. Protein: CASSVGLARSTDTQYF. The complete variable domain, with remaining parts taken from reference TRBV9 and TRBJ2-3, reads DSGVTQTPKHLITATGQRVTLRCSPRSGDLSVYWYQQSLDQGLQFLIQYYNGEERAKGNILERFSAQQFPDLHSELNLSSLELGDSALYFCASSVGLARSTDTQYFGPGTRLTVL.

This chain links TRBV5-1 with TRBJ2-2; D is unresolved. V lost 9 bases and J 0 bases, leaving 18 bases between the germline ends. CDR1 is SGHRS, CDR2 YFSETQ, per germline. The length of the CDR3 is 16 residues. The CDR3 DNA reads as TGCGCCACCACAAACTCACAGTATCCGAACACCGGGGAGCTGTTTTTT. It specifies CATTNSQYPNTGELFF.

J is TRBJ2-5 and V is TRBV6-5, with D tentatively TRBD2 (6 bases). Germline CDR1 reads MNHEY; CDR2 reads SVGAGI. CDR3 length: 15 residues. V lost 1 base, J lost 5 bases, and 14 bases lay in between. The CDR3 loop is CASSYYGPGLETQYF. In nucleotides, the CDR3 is TGTGCCAGCAGTTACTACGGACCGGGACTTGAGACCCAGTACTTC.

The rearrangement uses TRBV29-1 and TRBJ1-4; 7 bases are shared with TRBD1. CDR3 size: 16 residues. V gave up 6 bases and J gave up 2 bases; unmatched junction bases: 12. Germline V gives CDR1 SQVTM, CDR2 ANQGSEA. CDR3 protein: CSVFVAGGKTNEKLFF. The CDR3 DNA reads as TGCAGCGTATTTGTGGCAGGGGGTAAGACTAATGAAAAACTGTTTTTT.

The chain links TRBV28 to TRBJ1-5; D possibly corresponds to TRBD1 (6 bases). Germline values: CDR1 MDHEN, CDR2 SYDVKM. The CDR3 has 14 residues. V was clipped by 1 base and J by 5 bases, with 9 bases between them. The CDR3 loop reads CASSLSGGHQPQHF. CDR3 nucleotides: TGTGCCAGCAGTTTATCGGGGGGCCATCAGCCCCAGCATTTT.

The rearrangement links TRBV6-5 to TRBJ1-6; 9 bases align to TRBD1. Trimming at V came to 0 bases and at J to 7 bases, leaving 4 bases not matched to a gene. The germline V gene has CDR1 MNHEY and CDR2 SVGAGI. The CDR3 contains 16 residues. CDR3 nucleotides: TGTGCCAGCAGTTACTCGACCGGGACAGGGAATTCACCCCTCCACTTT. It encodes CASSYSTGTGNSPLHF.

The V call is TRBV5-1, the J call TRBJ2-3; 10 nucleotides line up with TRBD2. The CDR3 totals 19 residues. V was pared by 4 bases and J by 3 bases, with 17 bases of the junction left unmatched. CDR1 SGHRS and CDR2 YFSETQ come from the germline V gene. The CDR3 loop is CASSLSPSSGGTRTDTQYF. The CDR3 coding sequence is TGCGCCAGCAGCCTCTCCCCCTCTAGCGGGGGCACCAGGACAGATACGCAGTATTTT.

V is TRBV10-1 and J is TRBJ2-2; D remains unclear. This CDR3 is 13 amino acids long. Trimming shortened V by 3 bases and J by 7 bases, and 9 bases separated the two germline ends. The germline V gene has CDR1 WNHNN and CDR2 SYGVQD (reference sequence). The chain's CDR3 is CASSDTRRGELFF. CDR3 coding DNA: TGCGCCAGCAGTGATACTCGTCGCGGGGAGCTGTTTTTT.

DNA for the CDR3: TGTGCCAGCAGCTTAGATCTAGGGGAGGGCTATGGCTACACCTTC. It is translated as CASSLDLGEGYGYTF. The V and J genes are TRBV11-2 and TRBJ1-2; D may be TRBD1 (5 bases). This CDR3 has 15 residues. The ends were cut back, 0 bases at V and 4 bases at J, with 12 bases in the middle. Germline loops: CDR1 SGHAT, CDR2 FQNNGV. Looking up the rest from reference TRBV11-2 and TRBJ1-2 gives the full variable domain: EAGVAQSPRYKIIEKRQSVAFWCNPISGHATLYWYQQILGQGPKLLIQFQNNGVVDDSQLPKDRFSAERLKGVDSTLKIQPAKLEDSAVYLCASSLDLGEGYGYTFGSGTRLTVV.

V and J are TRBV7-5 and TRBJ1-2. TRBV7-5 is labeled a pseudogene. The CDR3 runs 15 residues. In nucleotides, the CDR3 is TGTGCCAGAAGCTTAGTGAGGGTATTGGACTATGGCTACACCTTC. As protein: CARSLVRVLDYGYTF.

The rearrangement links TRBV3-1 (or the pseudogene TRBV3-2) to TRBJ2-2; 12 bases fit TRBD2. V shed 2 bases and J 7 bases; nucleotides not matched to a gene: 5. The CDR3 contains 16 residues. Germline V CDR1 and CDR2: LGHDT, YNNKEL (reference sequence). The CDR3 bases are TGTGCCAGCAGCCAACTAGCGGGGGGGCCCGGCGGGGAGCTGTTTTTT. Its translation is CASSQLAGGPGGELFF.

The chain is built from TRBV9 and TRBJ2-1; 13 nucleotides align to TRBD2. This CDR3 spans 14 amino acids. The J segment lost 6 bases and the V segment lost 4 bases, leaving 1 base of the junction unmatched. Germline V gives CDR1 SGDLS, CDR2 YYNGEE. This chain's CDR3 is CASSRLAGGNEQFF. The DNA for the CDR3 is TGTGCCAGCAGCCGACTAGCGGGAGGCAATGAGCAGTTCTTC.

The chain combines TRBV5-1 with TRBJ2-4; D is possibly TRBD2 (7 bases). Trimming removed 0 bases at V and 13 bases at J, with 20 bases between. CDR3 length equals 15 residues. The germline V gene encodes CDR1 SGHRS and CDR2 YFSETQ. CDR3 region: CASSLAGGGSRLQYF. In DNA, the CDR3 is TGCGCCAGCAGCTTGGCTGGGGGCGGGAGCCGGCTCCAGTACTTC.

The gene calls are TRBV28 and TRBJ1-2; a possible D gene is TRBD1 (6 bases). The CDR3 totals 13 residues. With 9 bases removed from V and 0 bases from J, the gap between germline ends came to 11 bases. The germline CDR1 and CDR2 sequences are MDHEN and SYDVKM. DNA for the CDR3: TGTGCCAGTGGGGGGGGCGCTAACTATGGCTACACCTTC. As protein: CASGGGANYGYTF.

The CDR3 reads CASRPGYGYTF. CDR3 bases: TGTGCCAGCAGGCCAGGCTATGGCTACACCTTC. This rearrangement joins TRBV2 to TRBJ1-2; D is ambiguous. This CDR3 spans 11 amino acids. With 6 bases removed from V and 4 bases from J, the gap between germline ends came to 6 bases. Looked up from germline, CDR1 is SNHLY and CDR2 is FYNNEI.

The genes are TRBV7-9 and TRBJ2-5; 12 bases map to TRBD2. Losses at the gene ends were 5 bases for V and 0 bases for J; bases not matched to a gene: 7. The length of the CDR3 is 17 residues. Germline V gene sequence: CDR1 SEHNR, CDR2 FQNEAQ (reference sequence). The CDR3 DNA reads TGTGCCAGCAGCGATACTAGCGGGAGGCCCAACCAAGAGACCCAGTACTTC. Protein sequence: CASSDTSGRPNQETQYF.

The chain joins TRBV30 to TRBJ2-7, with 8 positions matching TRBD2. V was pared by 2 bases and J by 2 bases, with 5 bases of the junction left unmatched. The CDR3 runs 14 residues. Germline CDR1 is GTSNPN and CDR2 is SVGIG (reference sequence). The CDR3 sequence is CAWSHGGGPYEQYF. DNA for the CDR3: TGTGCCTGGAGTCACGGGGGGGGGCCCTACGAGCAGTACTTC.

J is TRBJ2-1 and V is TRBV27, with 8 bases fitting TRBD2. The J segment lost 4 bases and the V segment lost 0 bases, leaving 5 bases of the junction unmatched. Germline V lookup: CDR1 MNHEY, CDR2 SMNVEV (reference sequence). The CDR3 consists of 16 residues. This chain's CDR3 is CASSLSPSGPYNEQFF. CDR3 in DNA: TGTGCCAGCAGTTTATCGCCTAGCGGGCCTTACAATGAGCAGTTCTTC.